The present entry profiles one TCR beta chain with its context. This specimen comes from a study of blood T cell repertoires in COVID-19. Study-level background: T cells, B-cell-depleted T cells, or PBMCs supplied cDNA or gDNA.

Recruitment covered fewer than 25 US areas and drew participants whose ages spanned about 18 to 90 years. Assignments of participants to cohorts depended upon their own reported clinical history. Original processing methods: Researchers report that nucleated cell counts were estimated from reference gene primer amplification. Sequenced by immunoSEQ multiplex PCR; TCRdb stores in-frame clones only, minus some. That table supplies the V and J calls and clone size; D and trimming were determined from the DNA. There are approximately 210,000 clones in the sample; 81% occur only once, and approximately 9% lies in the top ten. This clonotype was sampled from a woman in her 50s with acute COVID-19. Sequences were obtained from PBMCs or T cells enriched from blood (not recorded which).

The CDR3 spells CASSVRGGAMYEQYF. The CDR3 DNA is TGTGCCAGCAGTGTTAGGGGGGGGGCTATGTACGAGCAGTACTTC. The chain links TRBV5-4 to TRBJ2-7; perhaps TRBD2 as D (7 bases). Trimming shortened V by 5 bases and J by 4 bases, and 19 bases separated the two germline ends. Germline V gene lookup returns CDR1 SGHNT and CDR2 YYREEE (reference sequence). The CDR3 sequence is 15 residues long.